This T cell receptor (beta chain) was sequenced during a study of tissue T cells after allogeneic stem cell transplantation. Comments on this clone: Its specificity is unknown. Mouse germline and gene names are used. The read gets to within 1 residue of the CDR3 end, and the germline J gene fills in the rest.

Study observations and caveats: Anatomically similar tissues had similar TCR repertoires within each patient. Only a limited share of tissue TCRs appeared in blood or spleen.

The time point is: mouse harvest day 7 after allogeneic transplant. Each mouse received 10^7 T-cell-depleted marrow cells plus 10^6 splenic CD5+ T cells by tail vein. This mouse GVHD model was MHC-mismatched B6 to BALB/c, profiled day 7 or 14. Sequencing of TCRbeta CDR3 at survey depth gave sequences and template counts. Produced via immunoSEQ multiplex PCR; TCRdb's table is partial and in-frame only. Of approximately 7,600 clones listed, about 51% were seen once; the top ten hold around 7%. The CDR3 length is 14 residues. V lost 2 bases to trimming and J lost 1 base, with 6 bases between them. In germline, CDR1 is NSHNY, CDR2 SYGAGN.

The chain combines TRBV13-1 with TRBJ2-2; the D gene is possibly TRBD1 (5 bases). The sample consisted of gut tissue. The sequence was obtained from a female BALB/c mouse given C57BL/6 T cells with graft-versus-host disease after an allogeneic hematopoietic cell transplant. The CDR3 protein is CASSEGVNTGQLYF. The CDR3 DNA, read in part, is TGTGCCAGCAGTGAAGGGGTAAACACCGGGCAGCTCTAC.